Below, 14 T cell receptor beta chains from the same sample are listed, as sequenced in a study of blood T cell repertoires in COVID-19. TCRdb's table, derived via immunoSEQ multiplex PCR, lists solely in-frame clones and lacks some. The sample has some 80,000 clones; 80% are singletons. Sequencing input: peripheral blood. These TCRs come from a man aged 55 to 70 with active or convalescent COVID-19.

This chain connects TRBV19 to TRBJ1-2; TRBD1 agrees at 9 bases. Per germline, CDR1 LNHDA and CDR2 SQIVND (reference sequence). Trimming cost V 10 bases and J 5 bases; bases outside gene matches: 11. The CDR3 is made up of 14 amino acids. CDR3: CATSDRGQGYGYTF. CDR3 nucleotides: TGTGCCACTTCGGACAGGGGTCAAGGGTATGGCTACACCTTC.

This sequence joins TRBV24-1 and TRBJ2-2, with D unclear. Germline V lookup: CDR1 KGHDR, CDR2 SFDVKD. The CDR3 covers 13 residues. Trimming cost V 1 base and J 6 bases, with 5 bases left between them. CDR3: CATSDFRSGELFF. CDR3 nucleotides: TGTGCCACCAGTGATTTCAGGTCCGGGGAGCTGTTTTTT.

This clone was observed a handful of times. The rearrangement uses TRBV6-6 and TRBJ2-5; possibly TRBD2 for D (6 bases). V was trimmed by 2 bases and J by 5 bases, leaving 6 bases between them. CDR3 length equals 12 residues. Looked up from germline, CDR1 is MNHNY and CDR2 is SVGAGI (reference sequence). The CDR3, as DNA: TGTGCCAGCAGTTACCGGGGGGAGACCCAGTACTTC. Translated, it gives CASSYRGETQYF.

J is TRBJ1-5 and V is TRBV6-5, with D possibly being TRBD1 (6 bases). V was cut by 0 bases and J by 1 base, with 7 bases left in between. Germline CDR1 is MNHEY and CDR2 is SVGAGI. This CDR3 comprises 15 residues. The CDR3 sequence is CASSYSGTSNQPQHF. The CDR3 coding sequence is TGTGCCAGCAGTTACTCTGGGACAAGCAATCAGCCCCAGCATTTT.

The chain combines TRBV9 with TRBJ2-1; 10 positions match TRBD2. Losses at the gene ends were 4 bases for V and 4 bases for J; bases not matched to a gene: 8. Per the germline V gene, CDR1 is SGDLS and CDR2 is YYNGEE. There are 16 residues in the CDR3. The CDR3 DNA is TGTGCCAGCAGCTCTCCAGCGGGGGGGCTGTACAATGAGCAGTTCTTC. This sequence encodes CASSSPAGGLYNEQFF.

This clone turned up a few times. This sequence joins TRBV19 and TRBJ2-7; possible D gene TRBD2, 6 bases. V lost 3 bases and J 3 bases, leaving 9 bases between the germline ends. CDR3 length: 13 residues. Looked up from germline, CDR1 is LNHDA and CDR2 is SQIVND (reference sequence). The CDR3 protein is CASSISGDYEQYF. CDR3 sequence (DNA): TGTGCCAGTAGTATTTCGGGAGACTACGAGCAGTACTTC.

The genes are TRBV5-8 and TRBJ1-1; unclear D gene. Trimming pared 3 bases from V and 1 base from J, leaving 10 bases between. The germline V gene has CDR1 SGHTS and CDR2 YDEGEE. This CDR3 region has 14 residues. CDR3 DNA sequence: TGTGCCAGCAGCTCTGGGCATCAGAACACTGAAGCTTTCTTT. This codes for CASSSGHQNTEAFF.

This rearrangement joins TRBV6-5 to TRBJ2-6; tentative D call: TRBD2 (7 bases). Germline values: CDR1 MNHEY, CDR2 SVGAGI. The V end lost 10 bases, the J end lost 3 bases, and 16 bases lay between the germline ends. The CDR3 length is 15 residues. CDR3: CATTGGARGANVLTF. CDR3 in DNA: TGTGCCACAACTGGGGGGGCGCGTGGGGCCAACGTCCTGACTTTC.

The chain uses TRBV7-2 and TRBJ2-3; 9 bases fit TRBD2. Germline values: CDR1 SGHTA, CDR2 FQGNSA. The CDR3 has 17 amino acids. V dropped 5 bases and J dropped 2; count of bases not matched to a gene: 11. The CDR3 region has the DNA TGTGCCAGCAGCCCGAACCCTCTAGCGGGGAACACAGATACGCAGTATTTT. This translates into CASSPNPLAGNTDTQYF.

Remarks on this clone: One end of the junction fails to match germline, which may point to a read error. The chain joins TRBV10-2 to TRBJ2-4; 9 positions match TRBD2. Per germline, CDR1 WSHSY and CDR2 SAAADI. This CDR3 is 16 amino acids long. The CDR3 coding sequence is TGCGCCAGCCGTGAGGGGGCTAGCGGGGACAAAAACATTCAGTACTTC. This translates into CASREGASGDKNIQYF.

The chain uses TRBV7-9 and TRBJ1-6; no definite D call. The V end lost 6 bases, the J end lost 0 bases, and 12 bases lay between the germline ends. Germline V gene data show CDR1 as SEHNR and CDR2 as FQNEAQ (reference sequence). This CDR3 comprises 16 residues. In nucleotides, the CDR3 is TGTGCCAGCAGTCCCCCGGGGAGCTCCTATAATTCACCCCTCCACTTT. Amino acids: CASSPPGSSYNSPLHF.

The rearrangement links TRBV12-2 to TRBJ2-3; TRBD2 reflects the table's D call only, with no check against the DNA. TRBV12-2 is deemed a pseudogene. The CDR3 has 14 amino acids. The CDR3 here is CASRLRLAADTQYF. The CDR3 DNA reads TGTGCAAGTCGCTTAAGACTAGCGGCAGATACGCAGTATTTT.

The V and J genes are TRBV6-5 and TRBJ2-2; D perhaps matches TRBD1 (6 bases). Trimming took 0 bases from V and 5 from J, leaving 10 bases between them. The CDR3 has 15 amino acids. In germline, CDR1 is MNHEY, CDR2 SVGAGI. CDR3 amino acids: CASSYSGTLTGELFF. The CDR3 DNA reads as TGTGCCAGCAGTTACTCGGGGACATTAACCGGGGAGCTGTTTTTT.

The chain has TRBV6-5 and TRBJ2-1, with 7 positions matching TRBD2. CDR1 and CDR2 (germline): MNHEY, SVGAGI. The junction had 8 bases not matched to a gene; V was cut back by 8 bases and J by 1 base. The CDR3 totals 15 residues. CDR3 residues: CASFPRGSSYNEQFF. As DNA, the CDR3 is TGTGCCAGCTTTCCGCGGGGGTCTTCCTACAATGAGCAGTTCTTC.